This TCR beta chain came from a study of control samples from healthy donors and cancer patients. Libraries were prepared by immunoSEQ multiplex PCR; TCRdb keeps only in-frame clonotypes and omits some of them. Of 140,000 or so clones detected, 80% to 95% appear once; the ten largest clones hold more than 3%. This CDR3 comprises 17 residues. CDR1 and CDR2 (germline): SEHNR, FQNEAQ (reference sequence). Trimming took 0 bases from V and 7 from J; bases not matched to a gene: 9. The chain uses TRBV7-9 and TRBJ1-6; the match to TRBD1 covers 7 bases. Sequenced: blood. This receptor was obtained from a man aged 25 to 40 in good health. This chain's CDR3 is CASSLATGLGANSPLHF. The CDR3 DNA is TGTGCCAGCAGCTTAGCGACAGGGCTAGGGGCGAATTCACCCCTCCACTTT.